This TCR beta chain was sequenced in a study of T cell responses to AZD1222 COVID-19 vaccine. Study-level background: Investigators merged groups given second doses at roughly 4 or roughly 12 weeks.

The length of the CDR3 is 13 residues. The ends were cut back, 4 bases at V and 3 bases at J, with 11 bases in the middle. Germline CDR1 SGHRS, CDR2 YFSETQ. Libraries were prepared by immunoSEQ multiplex PCR; TCRdb keeps only in-frame clonotypes and omits some of them. The sample holds 110,000 or so clones, 91% seen once. Whole-study results and caveats: Unmutated variant regions are reportedly targeted by nearly half of spike-specific TCRs.

For this clone: Its specificity is unknown.

The chain joins TRBV5-1 to TRBJ2-7; no firm D call. This receptor was obtained from an adult in good health. The source material was peripheral blood, sampled on day 0 of AZD1222 vaccination. The CDR3 nucleotides read TGCGCCAGCAGCACCGGATGGGACTACGAGCAGTACTTC. Amino acid sequence: CASSTGWDYEQYF.